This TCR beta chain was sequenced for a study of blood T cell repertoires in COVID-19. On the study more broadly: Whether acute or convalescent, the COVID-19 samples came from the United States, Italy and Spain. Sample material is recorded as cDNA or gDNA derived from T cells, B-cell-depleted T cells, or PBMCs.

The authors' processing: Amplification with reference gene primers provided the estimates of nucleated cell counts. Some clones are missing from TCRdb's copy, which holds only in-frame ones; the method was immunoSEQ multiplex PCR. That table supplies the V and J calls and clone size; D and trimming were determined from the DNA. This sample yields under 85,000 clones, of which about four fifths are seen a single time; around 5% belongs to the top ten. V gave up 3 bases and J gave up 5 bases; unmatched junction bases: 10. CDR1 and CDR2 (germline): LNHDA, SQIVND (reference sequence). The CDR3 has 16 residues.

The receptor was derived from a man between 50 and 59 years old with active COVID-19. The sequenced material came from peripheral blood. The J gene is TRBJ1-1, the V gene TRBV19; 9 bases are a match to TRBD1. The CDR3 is CASSIGGHRGRTEAFF. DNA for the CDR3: TGTGCCAGTAGTATCGGAGGGCACAGGGGGCGTACTGAAGCTTTCTTT. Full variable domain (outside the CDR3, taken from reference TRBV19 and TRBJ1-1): DGGITQSPKYLFRKEGQNVTLSCEQNLNHDAMYWYRQDPGQGLRLIYYSQIVNDFQKGDIAEGYSVSREKKESFPLTVTSAQKNPTAFYLCASSIGGHRGRTEAFFGQGTRLTVV.